This T cell receptor beta chain emerged from a study of cytomegalovirus exposure and HLA in healthy donors. The method was immunoSEQ multiplex PCR; TCRdb's version includes in-frame clones alone and lacks a portion of them. The data contain some 76,000 clones, about 94% of them singletons. The donors were in the roughly 130-subject validation cohort, distinct from the 666-subject first cohort. The V gene lost 11 bases and the J gene lost 3 bases, with 10 bases spanning the gap. The length of the CDR3 is 12 residues. Germline CDR1 MNHNS, CDR2 SASEGT. This TCR derives from a woman in her late teens or twenties in good health and CMV-seronegative. V gene TRBV6-1 combines with J gene TRBJ2-2; possibly TRBD1 for D (5 bases). Sample: PBMCs. CDR3 bases: TGTGCCTCTCTAGGGGACACCGGGGAGCTGTTTTTT. It codes for CASLGDTGELFF.